This TCR beta chain was sequenced for a study of CD8+ T cells in alopecia areata. Extracted RNA was reverse transcribed into cDNA, the sequencing template. Produced via immunoSEQ multiplex PCR; TCRdb's table is partial and in-frame only. Here the sample spans about 180,000 clones, approximately 49% being singletons. As to treatment: oral pan-JAK inhibitor, 5-10 mg twice daily. Trimming took 0 bases from V and 10 from J, leaving 19 bases between them. This CDR3 has 17 amino acids. CDR1 and CDR2 (germline): LGHNA, YSLEER. The clonotype was recovered from a human donor with alopecia areata. Specimen: CD8+ T cells sorted from blood, collected at roughly week 52, from a patient treated with tofacitinib. The V call is TRBV4-3, the J call TRBJ1-6; D is unresolved. DNA of the CDR3: TGCGCCAGCAGCCAAGATCTGGGGTCTCCGGCAAGGTCACCCCTCCACTTT. Protein: CASSQDLGSPARSPLHF.